These 18 T cell receptor beta chains were all obtained from the same sample, sequenced in a study of vaccination effects on CD4 cells after COVID-19 (dated by TCRdb to between 2021 and 2022). The library was obtained by the immunoSEQ multiplex PCR assay. TCRdb took this table from immuneACCESS and kept in-frame rearrangements with V and J called. Such tables lack part of the clones; where checked against another copy, unresolved V genes explain under half of the gap, and the rest is unexplained. The sample table lists nearly 35,000 clones, roughly four fifths of them with a count of one. The ten largest account for around 6.6% of the sample. After around 11 days of culture, CD4+ T cells were isolated with the EasySep CD4+ T cell isolation kit. PCR-confirmed SARS-CoV-2 infection had occurred in convalescent patients between March and December 2020, before the Alpha, Beta and Delta variants emerged in the United States. Each participant received two doses of an mRNA SARS-CoV-2 vaccine, either BNT162b2 or mRNA-1273.

Their recognized antigens are unknown. Sequenced here: CD4+ T cells from PBMCs cultured without peptide, sampled after COVID-19 vaccination. All receptors derive from a human donor who had a prior SARS-CoV-2 infection.

This chain uses TRBV6-2 or TRBV6-3 with TRBJ2-2, with 8 positions matching TRBD1. The V gene end was trimmed by 4 bases and the J gene end by 5 bases; junction bases not matched to a gene: 3. The germline V gene encodes CDR1 MNHEY and CDR2 SVGEGT. This CDR3 has 14 amino acids. CDR3 region: CASSSTGGTGELFF. CDR3 nucleotides: TGTGCCAGCAGTTCCACAGGGGGAACCGGGGAGCTGTTTTTT.

The rearrangement uses TRBV7-8 and TRBJ2-7; 12 nucleotides align to TRBD2. V shed 5 bases and J 4 bases; nucleotides not matched to a gene: 6. Germline V gene sequence: CDR1 SGHVS, CDR2 FQNEAQ. The CDR3 extends over 15 amino acids. The CDR3 region has the DNA TGTGCCAGCAGCCAAGGACTAGCGGGACTGTACGAGCAGTACTTC. Amino acid sequence: CASSQGLAGLYEQYF.

The chain is built from TRBV3-1 (or the pseudogene TRBV3-2) and TRBJ2-3; TRBD2 matches 10 bases. The J segment lost 5 bases and the V segment lost 0 bases, leaving 5 bases of the junction unmatched. The CDR3 runs 16 residues. CDR1 LGHDT and CDR2 YNNKEL come from the germline V gene (reference sequence). The CDR3 DNA is TGTGCCAGCAGCCAAGATCTCGGACTAGCGGAAGATACGCAGTATTTT. The encoded protein is CASSQDLGLAEDTQYF.

The V gene is TRBV5-6, the J gene TRBJ2-5; 10 bases are shared with TRBD2. Germline loops: CDR1 SGHDT, CDR2 YYEEEE. V lost 0 bases, J lost 5 bases, and 7 bases stayed unmatched. The CDR3 covers 16 residues. The CDR3, as DNA: TGTGCCAGCAGCTTGGATCCTAGCGGGAGCCCTGAGACCCAGTACTTC. Its translation is CASSLDPSGSPETQYF. Supplemented by reference TRBV5-6 and TRBJ2-5, the full variable domain reads DAGVTQSPTHLIKTRGQQVTLRCSPKSGHDTVSWYQQALGQGPQFIFQYYEEEERQRGNFPDRFSGHQFPNYSSELNVNALLLGDSALYLCASSLDPSGSPETQYFGPGTRLLVL.

The V gene is TRBV6-1, the J gene TRBJ1-5; no clear D. Germline V CDR1 and CDR2: MNHNS, SASEGT. This CDR3 has 17 residues. Deletions cut 2 bases from V and 5 bases from J, with 19 bases between. CDR3 nucleotides: TGTGCCAGCAGTGAAAGAGGTTTTACGGGGAGAGATCAGCCCCAGCATTTT. This sequence encodes CASSERGFTGRDQPQHF.

The V and J genes are TRBV11-3 and TRBJ2-7; weak D call: TRBD2 (6 bases). The CDR3 is 14 residues long. V gave up 9 bases and J gave up 5 bases, with 20 bases separating them. Germline-derived CDR1 and CDR2 are SGHNT and YENEEA. The chain's CDR3 is CASAWLGGANEQYF. Here the CDR3 DNA reads TGTGCCAGTGCTTGGCTCGGGGGAGCGAACGAGCAGTACTTC. The full variable domain, its missing parts supplied by reference TRBV11-3 and TRBJ2-7, is EAGVVQSPRYKIIEKKQPVAFWCNPISGHNTLYWYLQNLGQGPELLIRYENEEAVDDSQLPKDRFSAERLKGVDSTLKIQPAELGDSAVYLCASAWLGGANEQYFGPGTRLTVT.

The CDR3, as DNA: TGCGCCAGCAGCTCAGGGACCGAGCTCTTGATGGGGGAGACCCAGTACTTC. Translation: CASSSGTELLMGETQYF. The chain joins TRBV5-1 to TRBJ2-5; D may be TRBD1 or TRBD2 (5 bases each). Trimming pared 3 bases from V and 5 bases from J, leaving 23 bases between. The length of the CDR3 is 17 residues. Germline lookup yields CDR1 SGHRS and CDR2 YFSETQ.

The chain employs TRBV5-1 and TRBJ2-1; D is possibly TRBD1 or TRBD2 (5 bases each). The germline gives CDR1 SGHRS, CDR2 YFSETQ. The CDR3 sequence is 15 residues long. The ends were cut back, 3 bases at V and 8 bases at J, with 18 bases in the middle. DNA of the CDR3: TGCGCCAGCAGCTCCGGGAACGCAGGGCCATATGAGCAGTTCTTC. It specifies CASSSGNAGPYEQFF.

The V and J genes are TRBV25-1 and TRBJ2-3; TRBD2 aligns across 7 bases. The germline V gene encodes CDR1 MGHDK and CDR2 SYGVNS. The CDR3 is 16 amino acids. V shed 0 bases, J shed 1 base, and the junction held 4 bases outside the gene matches. CDR3 protein: CASSEYRLAGTDTQYF. The CDR3 DNA sequence: TGTGCCAGCAGTGAATATAGGCTAGCGGGCACAGATACGCAGTATTTT.

The chain combines TRBV9 with TRBJ2-2; 10 bases map to TRBD1. This CDR3 has 16 residues. V shed 4 bases and J 5 bases; nucleotides not matched to a gene: 8. CDR1 and CDR2 (germline): SGDLS, YYNGEE. This CDR3 reads CASSPLGTGVTGELFF. The CDR3 DNA sequence: TGTGCCAGCAGCCCCCTCGGGACAGGGGTGACCGGGGAGCTGTTTTTT.

This chain uses TRBV4-2 with TRBJ2-1; TRBD2 aligns across 15 bases. Germline V gene data show CDR1 as LGHNA and CDR2 as YNFKEQ. J was trimmed by 3 bases and V by 2 bases; bases with no gene match: 5. This CDR3 spans 18 amino acids. The CDR3 DNA reads as TGTGCCAGCAGCCAACCAGGACTAGCGGGAGGGGTCTACAATGAGCAGTTCTTC. Translation: CASSQPGLAGGVYNEQFF.

The rearrangement uses TRBV18 and TRBJ2-3; possibly TRBD2 for D (5 bases). This CDR3 contains 18 residues. The V end lost 2 bases, the J end lost 4 bases, and 22 bases lay between the germline ends. Germline V lookup: CDR1 KGHSH, CDR2 LQKENI. Here the CDR3 DNA reads TGTGCCAGCTCACCAGACCAAAAAGGCACCGGAGGCGCAGATACGCAGTATTTT. Translation: CASSPDQKGTGGADTQYF.

The genes are TRBV3-1 (or the pseudogene TRBV3-2) and TRBJ2-6, with D unresolved. Germline V CDR1 and CDR2: LGHDT, YNNKEL (reference sequence). V was clipped by 2 bases and J by 3 bases, with 8 bases between them. The CDR3 extends over 15 amino acids. DNA for the CDR3: TGTGCCAGCAGCCAAAGGGTTGGTGGGGCCAACGTCCTGACTTTC. Encoded protein: CASSQRVGGANVLTF.

This clone was seen only once. The V and J genes are TRBV18 and TRBJ2-7, with a weak D call TRBD1 (5 bases). From germline, CDR1 is KGHSH and CDR2 LQKENI. There are 12 residues in the CDR3. V shed 5 bases and J shed 6 bases, with 11 bases lying between them. The CDR3 nucleotides read TGTGCCAGCTCAGTTGGGGCCCCCGAGCAGTACTTC. Its protein is CASSVGAPEQYF.

The V and J genes are TRBV27 and TRBJ1-2; D ambiguous. The CDR3 runs to 17 residues. In germline, CDR1 is MNHEY, CDR2 SMNVEV (reference sequence). Between the trimmed V and J ends, which lost 1 base and 5 bases, there was a span of 20 bases. The CDR3 reads CASSLFAGEGGVYGYTF. For the CDR3, the DNA is TGTGCCAGCAGTTTATTCGCCGGGGAGGGAGGTGTATATGGCTACACCTTC.

The CDR3 protein is CASADNKGTEAFF. The CDR3 DNA reads TGTGCCAGCGCTGATAACAAGGGAACTGAAGCTTTCTTT. The rearrangement uses TRBV6-6 and TRBJ1-1; D is unresolved. CDR3 size: 13 residues. Looked up from germline, CDR1 is MNHNY and CDR2 is SVGAGI (reference sequence). V was clipped by 8 bases and J by 5 bases, with 15 bases between them.

The genes are TRBV19 and TRBJ1-6; D gene uncertain. Trimming left V 1 base short and J 11 bases short, with 9 bases between. The CDR3 totals 13 residues. The germline V gene encodes CDR1 LNHDA and CDR2 SQIVND (reference sequence). Here the CDR3 reads CASSIGKDAPLHF. The CDR3, as DNA: TGTGCCAGTAGTATAGGGAAAGATGCACCCCTCCACTTT.

The V and J genes are TRBV7-2 and TRBJ2-7; TRBD2 agrees at 12 bases. The V gene's germline CDR1 is SGHTA and CDR2 FQGNSA. CDR3 length: 15 amino acids. J was trimmed by 6 bases and V by 4 bases; bases with no gene match: 7. Here the CDR3 DNA reads TGTGCCAGCAGCTCTAGCGGGGGGGCGGGAGGCGAGCAGTACTTC. Translation: CASSSSGGAGGEQYF.